This is a list of T cell receptor beta chains from one sample in a study of T cells in Graves' hyperthyroidism and ophthalmopathy. One entry per CDR3 protein, called by TCRdb with MiXCR from the multiplex PCR reads. Of more than 550,000 distinct CDR3 sequences in the sample, about 45% were seen once. Source material: peripheral blood or thyroid tissue (not recorded which). These receptor sequences come from an adult man with Graves' disease, either hyperthyroidism or ophthalmopathy (not recorded which). Both conserved end residues are part of each CDR3. Fields, in order: V gene, J gene, D gene, clone size, CDR3 DNA, CDR3 protein. D genes are given only for firm matches. Size is omitted from some rows. Given values are once, few, many or a class for expanded clones.

>TRBV7-2|TRBJ2-7|-|-
TGTGCCAGCAGCTTACGGGCCAGACAGGTCCGGGACGTCCACGAGCAGTACTTC
CASSLRARQVRDVHEQYF
>TRBV28|TRBJ1-1|TRBD1|once
TGTGCCAGCAGTTTGGTTGGACTCGGGACAGGGTACACTGAAGCTTTCTTT
CASSLVGLGTGYTEAFF
>TRBV10-3|TRBJ2-6|-|many
TGTGCCATCAGTGAGGGGGCCTCTGGGGCCAACGTCCTGACTTTC
CAISEGASGANVLTF
>TRBV9|TRBJ1-6|-|many
TGTGCCAGCAGGTACGGGTCGGATTCACCCCTCCACTTT
CASRYGSDSPLHF
>TRBV29-1|TRBJ1-2|TRBD1|-
TGCAGCGGACTGGGACAGCAAGACTATGGCTACACCTTC
CSGLGQQDYGYTF
>TRBV5-1|TRBJ1-2|-|few
TGCGCCAGCAGCTACGATCGTCCTAACTATGGCTACACCTTC
CASSYDRPNYGYTF
>TRBV10-3|TRBJ1-6|-|many
TGTGCCATCAGTGAGTCGACCAATTCACCCCTCCACTTT
CAISESTNSPLHF
>TRBV20-1|TRBJ2-3|-|-
TGCAGTGCTAGAGGAGGGGTGGAGAAAATGCGGGACGCCCACACAGATACGCAGTATTTT
CSARGGVEKMRDAHTDTQYF
>TRBV20-1|TRBJ1-1|-|few
TGCAGTGCTAGTCACAGGGTGAACACTGAAGCTTTCTTT
CSASHRVNTEAFF
>TRBV7-9|TRBJ1-1|-|many
TGTGCCAGCGCCGGGGATGGAACTGAAGCTTTCTTT
CASAGDGTEAFF
>TRBV7-2|TRBJ1-5|TRBD1|many
TGTGCCAGCACAGCCGGGACAGGGGGCGGTAGTCAGCCCCAGCATTTT
CASTAGTGGGSQPQHF
>TRBV7-8|TRBJ1-5|TRBD1|few
TGTGCCAGCAGTGCCGGGACAGGGGGCGGTCAGCCCCAGCATTTT
CASSAGTGGGQPQHF
>TRBV9|TRBJ2-6|-|-
-
CASSVALGSGANVLNF
>TRBV10-3|TRBJ1-1|TRBD1|-
TGTGCTAGAGCCCAGGACAGGGGGCTAACTGAAGCTTTCTTT
CARAQDRGLTEAFF
>TRBV7-2|TRBJ1-2|TRBD1|once
TGTGCCAGCAGCGCTGACAGGGATTTTGGCTACACCTTC
CASSADRDFGYTF